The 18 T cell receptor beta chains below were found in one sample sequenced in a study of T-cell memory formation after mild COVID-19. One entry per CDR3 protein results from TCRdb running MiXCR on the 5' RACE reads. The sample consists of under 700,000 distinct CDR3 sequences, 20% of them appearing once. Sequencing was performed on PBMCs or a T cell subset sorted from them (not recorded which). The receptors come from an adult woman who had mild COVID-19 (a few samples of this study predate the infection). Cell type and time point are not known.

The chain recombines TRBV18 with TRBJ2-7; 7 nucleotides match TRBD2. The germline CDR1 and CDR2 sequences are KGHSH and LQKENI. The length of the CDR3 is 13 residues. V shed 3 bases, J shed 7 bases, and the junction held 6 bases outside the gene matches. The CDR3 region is CASSPSGKREQYF. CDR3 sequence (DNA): TGTGCCAGCTCACCCAGCGGGAAGCGTGAGCAGTACTTC.

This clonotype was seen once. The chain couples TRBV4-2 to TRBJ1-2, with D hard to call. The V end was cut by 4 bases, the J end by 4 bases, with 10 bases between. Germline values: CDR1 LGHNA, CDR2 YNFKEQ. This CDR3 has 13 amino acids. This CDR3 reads CASSLPEGYGYTF. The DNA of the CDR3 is TGTGCCAGCAGCCTCCCCGAGGGCTATGGCTACACCTTC.

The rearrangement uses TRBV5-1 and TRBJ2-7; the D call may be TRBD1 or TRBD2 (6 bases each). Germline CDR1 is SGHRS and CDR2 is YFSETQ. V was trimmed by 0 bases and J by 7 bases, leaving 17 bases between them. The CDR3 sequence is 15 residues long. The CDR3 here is CASSLGLWGAQEQYF. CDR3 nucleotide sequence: TGCGCCAGCAGCTTGGGATTGTGGGGGGCGCAAGAGCAGTACTTC.

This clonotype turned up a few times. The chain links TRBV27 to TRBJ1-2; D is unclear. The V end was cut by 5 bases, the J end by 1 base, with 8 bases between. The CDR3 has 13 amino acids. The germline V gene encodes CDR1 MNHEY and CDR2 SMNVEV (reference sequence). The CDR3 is CASSNNFNYGYTF. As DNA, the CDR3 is TGTGCCAGCAGTAACAATTTTAACTATGGCTACACCTTC.

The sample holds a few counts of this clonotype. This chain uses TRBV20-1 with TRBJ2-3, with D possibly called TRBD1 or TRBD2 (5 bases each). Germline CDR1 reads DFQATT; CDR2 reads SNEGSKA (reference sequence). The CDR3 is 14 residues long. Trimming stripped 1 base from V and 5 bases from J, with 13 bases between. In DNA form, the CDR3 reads TGCAGTGCTAGAGTCACAGAGGGGCAAGATACGCAGTATTTT. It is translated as CSARVTEGQDTQYF.

CDR3: CASSELVNSYNEQFF. CDR3 coding DNA: TGTGCCAGCAGTGAATTGGTCAACAGCTACAATGAGCAGTTCTTC. The V and J genes are TRBV6-1 and TRBJ2-1; no reliable D call. Germline-derived CDR1 and CDR2 are MNHNS and SASEGT. Trimming shortened V by 2 bases and J by 3 bases, and 11 bases separated the two germline ends. This CDR3 comprises 15 residues.

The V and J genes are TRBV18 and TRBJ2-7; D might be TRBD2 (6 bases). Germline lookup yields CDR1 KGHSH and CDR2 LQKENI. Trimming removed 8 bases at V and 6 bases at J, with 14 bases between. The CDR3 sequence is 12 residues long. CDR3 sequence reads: CASTKSGGEQYF. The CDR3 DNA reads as TGTGCCAGCACCAAGTCCGGGGGCGAGCAGTACTTC.

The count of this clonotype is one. The CDR3 here is CASRSGTFYEQYF. The CDR3 nucleotides read TGTGCCAGCAGGTCCGGGACCTTCTACGAGCAGTACTTC. The chain links TRBV6-5 to TRBJ2-7; either TRBD1 or TRBD2 may fit D (5 bases each). Trimming stripped 6 bases from V and 3 bases from J, with 12 bases between. This CDR3 comprises 13 residues. CDR1 and CDR2 (germline): MNHEY, SVGAGI.

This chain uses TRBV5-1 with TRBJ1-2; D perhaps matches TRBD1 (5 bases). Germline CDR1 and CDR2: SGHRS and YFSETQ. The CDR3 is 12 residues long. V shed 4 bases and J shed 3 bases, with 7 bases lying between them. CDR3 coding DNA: TGCGCCAGCAGCGGGGGGGACTATGGCTACACCTTC. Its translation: CASSGGDYGYTF.

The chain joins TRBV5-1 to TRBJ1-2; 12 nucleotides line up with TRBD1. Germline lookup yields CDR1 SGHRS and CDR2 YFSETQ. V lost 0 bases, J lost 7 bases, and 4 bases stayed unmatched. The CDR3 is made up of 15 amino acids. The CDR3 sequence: CASSLEGTGGFGYTF. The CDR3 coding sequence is TGCGCCAGCAGCTTGGAAGGGACAGGGGGCTTTGGCTACACCTTC.

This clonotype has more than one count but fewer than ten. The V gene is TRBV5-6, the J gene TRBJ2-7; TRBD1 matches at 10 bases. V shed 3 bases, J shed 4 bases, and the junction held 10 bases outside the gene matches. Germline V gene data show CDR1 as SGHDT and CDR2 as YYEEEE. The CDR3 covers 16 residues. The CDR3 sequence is CASSSPGQGRLYEQYF. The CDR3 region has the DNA TGTGCCAGCAGCTCACCGGGACAGGGGCGTTTATACGAGCAGTACTTC.

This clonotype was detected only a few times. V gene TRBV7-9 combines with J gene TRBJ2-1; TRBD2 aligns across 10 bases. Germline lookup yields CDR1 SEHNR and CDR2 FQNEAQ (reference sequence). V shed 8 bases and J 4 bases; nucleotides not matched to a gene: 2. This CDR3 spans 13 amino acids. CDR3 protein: CASLAGEYNEQFF. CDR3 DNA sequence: TGTGCCAGCCTAGCGGGGGAATACAATGAGCAGTTCTTC.

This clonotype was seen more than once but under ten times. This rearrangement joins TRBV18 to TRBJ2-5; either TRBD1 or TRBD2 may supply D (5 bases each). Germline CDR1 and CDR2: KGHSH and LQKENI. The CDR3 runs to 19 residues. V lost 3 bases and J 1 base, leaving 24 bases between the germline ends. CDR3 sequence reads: CASSPLGTGPGKIQETQYF. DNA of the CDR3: TGTGCCAGCTCACCTCTCGGGACGGGACCCGGGAAGATCCAAGAGACCCAGTACTTC.

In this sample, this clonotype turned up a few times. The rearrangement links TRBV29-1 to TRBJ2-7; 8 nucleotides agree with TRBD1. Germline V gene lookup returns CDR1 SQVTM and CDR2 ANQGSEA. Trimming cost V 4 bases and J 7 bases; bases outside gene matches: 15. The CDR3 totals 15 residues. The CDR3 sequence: CSVVWTGNPSEEQYF. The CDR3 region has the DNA TGCAGCGTTGTTTGGACAGGGAACCCCTCAGAGGAGCAGTACTTC.

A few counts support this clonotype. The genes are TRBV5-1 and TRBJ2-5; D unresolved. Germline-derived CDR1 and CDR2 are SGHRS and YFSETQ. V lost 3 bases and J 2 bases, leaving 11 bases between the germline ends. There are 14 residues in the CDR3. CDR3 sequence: CASSSGSPQETQYF. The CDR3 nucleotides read TGCGCCAGCAGCTCCGGGTCGCCTCAAGAGACCCAGTACTTC.

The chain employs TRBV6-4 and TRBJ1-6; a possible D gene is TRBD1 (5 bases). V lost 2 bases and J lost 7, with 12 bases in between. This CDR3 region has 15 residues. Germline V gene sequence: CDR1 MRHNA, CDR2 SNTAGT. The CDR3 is CASSDVVGANSPLHF. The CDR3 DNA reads TGTGCCAGCAGTGACGTTGTCGGGGCAAATTCACCCCTCCACTTT.

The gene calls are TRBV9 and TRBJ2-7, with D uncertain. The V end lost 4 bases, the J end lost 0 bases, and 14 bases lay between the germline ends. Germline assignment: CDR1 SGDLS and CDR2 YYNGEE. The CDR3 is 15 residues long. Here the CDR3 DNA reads TGTGCCAGCAGCCCCTCCCTAACTGGCTCCTACGAGCAGTACTTC. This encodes CASSPSLTGSYEQYF.

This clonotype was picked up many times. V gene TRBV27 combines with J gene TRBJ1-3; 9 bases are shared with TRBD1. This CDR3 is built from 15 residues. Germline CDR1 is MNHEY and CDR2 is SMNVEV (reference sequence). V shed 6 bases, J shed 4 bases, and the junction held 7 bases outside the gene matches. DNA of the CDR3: TGTGCCAGCAGAAGGACAGGGGTGGGGGGAAACACCATATATTTT. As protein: CASRRTGVGGNTIYF.